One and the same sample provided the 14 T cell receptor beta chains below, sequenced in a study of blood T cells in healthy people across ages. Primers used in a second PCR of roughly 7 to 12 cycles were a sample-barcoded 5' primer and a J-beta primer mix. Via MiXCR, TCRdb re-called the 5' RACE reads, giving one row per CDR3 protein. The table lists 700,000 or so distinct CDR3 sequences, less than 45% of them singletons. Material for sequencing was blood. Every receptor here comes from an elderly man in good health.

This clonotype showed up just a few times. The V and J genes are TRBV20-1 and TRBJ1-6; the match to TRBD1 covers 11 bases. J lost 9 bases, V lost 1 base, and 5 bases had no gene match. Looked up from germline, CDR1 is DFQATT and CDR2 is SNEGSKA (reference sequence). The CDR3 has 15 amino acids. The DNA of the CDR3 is TGCAGTGCTAGAGTGGGACAGGGGGTGATTTCACCCCTCCACTTT. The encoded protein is CSARVGQGVISPLHF.

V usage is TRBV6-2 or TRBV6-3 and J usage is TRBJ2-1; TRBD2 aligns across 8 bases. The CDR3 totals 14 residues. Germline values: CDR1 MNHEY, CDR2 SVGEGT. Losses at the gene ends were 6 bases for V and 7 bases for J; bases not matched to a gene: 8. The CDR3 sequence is CASRVAGWANEQFF. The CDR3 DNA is TGTGCCAGCAGGGTAGCGGGGTGGGCAAATGAGCAGTTCTTC.

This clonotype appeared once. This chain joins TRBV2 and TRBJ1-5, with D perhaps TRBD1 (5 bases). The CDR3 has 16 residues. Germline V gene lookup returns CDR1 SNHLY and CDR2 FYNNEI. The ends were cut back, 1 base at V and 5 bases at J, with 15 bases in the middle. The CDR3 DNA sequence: TGTGCCAGCAGTGAAGGTGGGAGGGGCGGGGATCAGCCCCAGCATTTT. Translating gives CASSEGGRGGDQPQHF. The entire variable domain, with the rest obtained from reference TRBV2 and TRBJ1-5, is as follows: EPEVTQTPSHQVTQMGQEVILRCVPISNHLYFYWYRQILGQKVEFLVSFYNNEISEKSEIFDDQFSVERPDGSNFTLKIRSTKLEDSAMYFCASSEGGRGGDQPQHFGDGTRLSIL.

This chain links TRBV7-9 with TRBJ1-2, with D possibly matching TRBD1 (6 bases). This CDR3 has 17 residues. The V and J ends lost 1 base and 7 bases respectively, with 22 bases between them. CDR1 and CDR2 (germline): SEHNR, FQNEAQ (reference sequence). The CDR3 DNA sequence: TGTGCCAGCAGCTTAGGATTACAGGGATTTAGAACGAGTGGCTACACCTTC. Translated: CASSLGLQGFRTSGYTF.

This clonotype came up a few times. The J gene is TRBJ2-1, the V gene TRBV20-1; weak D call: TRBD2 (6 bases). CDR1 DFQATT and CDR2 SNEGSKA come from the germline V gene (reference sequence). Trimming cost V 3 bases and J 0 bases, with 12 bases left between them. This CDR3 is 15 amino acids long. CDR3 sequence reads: CSASPSASSYNEQFF. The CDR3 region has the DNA TGCAGTGCTAGTCCTAGCGCGAGCTCCTACAATGAGCAGTTCTTC.

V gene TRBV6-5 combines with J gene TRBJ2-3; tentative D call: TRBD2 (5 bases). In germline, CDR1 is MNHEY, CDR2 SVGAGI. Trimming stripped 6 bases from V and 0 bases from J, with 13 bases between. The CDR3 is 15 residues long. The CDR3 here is CASSLSGSSTDTQYF. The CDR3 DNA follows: TGTGCCAGCAGCCTAAGCGGATCTAGCACAGATACGCAGTATTTT.

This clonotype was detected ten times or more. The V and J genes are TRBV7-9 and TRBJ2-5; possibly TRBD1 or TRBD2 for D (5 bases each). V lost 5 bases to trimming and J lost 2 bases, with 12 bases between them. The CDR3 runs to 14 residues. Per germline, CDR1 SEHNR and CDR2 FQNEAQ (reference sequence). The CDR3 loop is CASSPGATQETQYF. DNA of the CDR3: TGTGCCAGCAGCCCCGGGGCAACGCAAGAGACCCAGTACTTC.

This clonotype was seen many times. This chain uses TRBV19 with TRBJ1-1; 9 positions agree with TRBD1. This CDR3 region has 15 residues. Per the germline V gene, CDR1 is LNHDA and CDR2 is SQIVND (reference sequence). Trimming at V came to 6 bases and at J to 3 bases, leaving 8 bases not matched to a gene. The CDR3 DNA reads TGTGCCAGTAGCATTACAGGGGGCCCGGACACTGAAGCTTTCTTT. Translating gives CASSITGGPDTEAFF. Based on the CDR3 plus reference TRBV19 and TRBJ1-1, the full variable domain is DGGITQSPKYLFRKEGQNVTLSCEQNLNHDAMYWYRQDPGQGLRLIYYSQIVNDFQKGDIAEGYSVSREKKESFPLTVTSAQKNPTAFYLCASSITGGPDTEAFFGQGTRLTVV.

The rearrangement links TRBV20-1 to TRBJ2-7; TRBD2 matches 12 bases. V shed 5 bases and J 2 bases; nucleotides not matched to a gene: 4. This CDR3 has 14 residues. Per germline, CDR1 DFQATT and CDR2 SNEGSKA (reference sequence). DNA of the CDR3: TGCAGTGCTCCGTGGACTAGCGGGACCTACGAGCAGTACTTC. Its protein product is CSAPWTSGTYEQYF.

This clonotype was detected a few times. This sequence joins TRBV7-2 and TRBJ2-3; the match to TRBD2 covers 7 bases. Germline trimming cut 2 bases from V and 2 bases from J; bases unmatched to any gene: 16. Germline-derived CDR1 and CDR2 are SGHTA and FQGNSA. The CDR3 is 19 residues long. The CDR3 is CASSLPGGGEGGNTDTQYF. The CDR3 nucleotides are TGTGCCAGCAGCTTACCCGGTGGGGGGGAGGGTGGAAACACAGATACGCAGTATTTT.

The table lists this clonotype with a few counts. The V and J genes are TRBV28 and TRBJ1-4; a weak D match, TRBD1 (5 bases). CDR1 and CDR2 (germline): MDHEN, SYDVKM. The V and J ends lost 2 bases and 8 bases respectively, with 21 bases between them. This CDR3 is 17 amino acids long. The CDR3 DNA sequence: TGTGCCAGCAGTTTACCCCACAGTGTAGGGGTTGGAGAAAAACTGTTTTTT. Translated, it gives CASSLPHSVGVGEKLFF. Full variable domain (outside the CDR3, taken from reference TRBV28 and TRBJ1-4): DVKVTQSSRYLVKRTGEKVFLECVQDMDHENMFWYRQDPGLGLRLIYFSYDVKMKEKGDIPEGYSVSREKKERFSLILESASTNQTSMYLCASSLPHSVGVGEKLFFGSGTQLSVL.

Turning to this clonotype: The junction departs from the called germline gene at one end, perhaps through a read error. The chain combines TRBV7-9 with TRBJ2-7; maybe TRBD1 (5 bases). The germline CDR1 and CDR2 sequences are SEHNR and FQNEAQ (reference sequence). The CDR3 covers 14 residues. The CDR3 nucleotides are TGTGCCGGCAGCTTAGGGGTTCAGCCCAACGAGCAGTACTTC. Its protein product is CAGSLGVQPNEQYF. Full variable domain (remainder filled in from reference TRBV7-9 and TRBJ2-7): DTGVSQNPRHKITKRGQNVTFRCDPISEHNRLYWYRQTLGQGPEFLTYFQNEAQLEKSRLLSDRFSAERPKGSFSTLEIQRTEQGDSAMYLCAGSLGVQPNEQYFGPGTRLTVT.

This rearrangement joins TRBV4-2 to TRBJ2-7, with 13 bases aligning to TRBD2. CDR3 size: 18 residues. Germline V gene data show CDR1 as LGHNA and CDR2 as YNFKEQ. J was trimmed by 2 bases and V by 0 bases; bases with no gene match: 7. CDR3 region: CASSQDLGLAGVTYEQYF. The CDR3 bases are TGTGCCAGCAGCCAAGACTTAGGACTAGCGGGAGTTACCTACGAGCAGTACTTC.

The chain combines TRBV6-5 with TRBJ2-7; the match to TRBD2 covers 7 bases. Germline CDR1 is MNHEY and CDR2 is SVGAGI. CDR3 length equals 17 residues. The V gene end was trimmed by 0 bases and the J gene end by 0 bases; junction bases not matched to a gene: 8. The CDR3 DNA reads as TGTGCCAGCAGTTACTCGGTGGGCGGGGGAAGCTCCTACGAGCAGTACTTC. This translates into CASSYSVGGGSSYEQYF.